These 19 T cell receptor beta chains originate from one sample sequenced in a study of CD8 T cells in Susac syndrome. A quantity of about 0.5 to 1 ug RNA underwent reverse transcription using random hexamers. TCRdb fed the immunoSEQ multiplex PCR reads into MiXCR, producing one record per CDR3 protein. The repertoire includes approximately 130,000 distinct CDR3 sequences, around 91% of them detected once, and under 0.25% sits in the top ten. Source material: CD8+ T cells from PBMCs. These receptors were obtained from a human donor with multiple sclerosis.

V usage is TRBV11-1 and J usage is TRBJ2-7, with D tentatively TRBD1 (6 bases). The CDR3 extends over 12 amino acids. Germline lookup yields CDR1 SGHAT and CDR2 FQDESV (reference sequence). CDR3 sequence (DNA): TGTGCAACCCGGGACATAGACTACGAGCAGTACTTC. Translated, it gives CATRDIDYEQYF.

This sequence joins TRBV19 and TRBJ2-1; D uncertain. CDR3 length: 13 residues. Germline CDR1 reads LNHDA; CDR2 reads SQIVND (reference sequence). V lost 3 bases, J lost 7 bases, and 10 bases lay in between. The chain's CDR3 is CASSIHRLNEQFF. The DNA of the CDR3 is TGTGCCAGTAGTATCCACCGCTTAAATGAGCAGTTCTTC.

This chain connects TRBV3-1 to TRBJ2-1; D unclear. Trimming took off 0 bases at V and 0 bases at J, with 3 bases between the two ends. CDR1 and CDR2 (germline): LGHDT, YNNKEL (reference sequence). The CDR3 is 14 residues long. DNA for the CDR3: TGTGCCAGCAGCCAAGATAGCTCCTACAATGAGCAGTTCTTC. This codes for CASSQDSSYNEQFF.

CDR3: CASGIATDLGNTIYF. CDR3 sequence (DNA): TGTGCCAGCGGTATAGCGACAGATCTGGGAAACACCATATATTTT. The rearrangement uses TRBV28 and TRBJ1-3; D possibly corresponds to TRBD1 (5 bases). Trimming shortened V by 8 bases and J by 4 bases, and 18 bases separated the two germline ends. CDR3 length: 15 amino acids. Per the germline V gene, CDR1 is MDHEN and CDR2 is SYDVKM.

The chain links TRBV20-1 to TRBJ2-5; 7 bases line up with TRBD2. Germline assignment: CDR1 DFQATT and CDR2 SNEGSKA (reference sequence). This CDR3 has 15 residues. V dropped 3 bases and J dropped 5; count of bases not matched to a gene: 12. CDR3 loop: CSASPPLAKGETQYF. The CDR3 DNA sequence: TGCAGTGCTAGCCCCCCACTAGCGAAAGGGGAGACCCAGTACTTC.

The gene calls are TRBV7-8 and TRBJ2-7; D is perhaps TRBD1 (6 bases). This CDR3 spans 12 amino acids. Trimming took 7 bases from V and 2 from J, leaving 9 bases between them. Per the germline V gene, CDR1 is SGHVS and CDR2 is FQNEAQ. CDR3 residues: CASMDRAYEQYF. In DNA form, the CDR3 reads TGTGCCAGCATGGACAGAGCCTACGAGCAGTACTTC.

V and J are TRBV12-3 or TRBV12-4 and TRBJ2-4; D perhaps matches TRBD1 (6 bases). The CDR3 extends over 14 amino acids. V lost 8 bases, J lost 3 bases, and 14 bases lay in between. CDR3 region: CASSQGYGKNIQYF. In nucleotides, the CDR3 is TGTGCCAGCTCTCAGGGGTACGGCAAAAACATTCAGTACTTC.

The CDR3 nucleotides are TGTGCCAGTTCCGGGACAGGAAGCACTGAAGCTTTCTTT. It translates to CASSGTGSTEAFF. This chain connects TRBV6-2 or TRBV6-3 to TRBJ1-1; the match to TRBD1 covers 8 bases. V lost 9 bases to trimming and J lost 4 bases; unmatched junction nucleotides: 7. The CDR3 covers 13 residues. CDR1 is MNHEY and CDR2 is SVGEGT in the germline V gene.

This chain connects TRBV29-1 to TRBJ1-2; D is possibly TRBD1 (6 bases). V lost 0 bases to trimming and J lost 7 bases, with 15 bases between them. Germline V lookup: CDR1 SQVTM, CDR2 ANQGSEA. The CDR3 consists of 14 residues. The CDR3 is CSVEDVFQGFGYTF. DNA for the CDR3: TGCAGCGTTGAAGACGTCTTTCAGGGGTTTGGCTACACCTTC.

The chain is built from TRBV2 and TRBJ2-1, with 13 bases lining up with TRBD2. The CDR3 loop spans 13 amino acids. Germline V gene lookup returns CDR1 SNHLY and CDR2 FYNNEI. Trimming at V came to 10 bases and at J to 8 bases, leaving 5 bases not matched to a gene. This CDR3 is CAKTSGRSDEQFF. Here the CDR3 DNA reads TGTGCCAAGACTAGCGGGAGGTCTGATGAGCAGTTCTTC.

The rearrangement joins TRBV7-9 to TRBJ1-2, with D unclear. CDR3 length: 14 amino acids. V gave up 4 bases and J gave up 4 bases, with 13 bases separating them. Germline lookup yields CDR1 SEHNR and CDR2 FQNEAQ (reference sequence). The CDR3 DNA reads as TGTGCCAGCAGCTCCGTTCCGTGGATCTATGGCTACACCTTC. Translation gives CASSSVPWIYGYTF.

The V and J genes are TRBV21-1 and TRBJ2-7; the D call of TRBD1 is as the table states it, not checked on the DNA. TRBV21-1 is annotated as a pseudogene. The CDR3 has 13 amino acids. CDR3 bases: TGTGCCAGCACGGGGGGGACAGACTACGAGCAGTACTTC. It yields the protein CASTGGTDYEQYF.

The chain couples TRBV7-9 to TRBJ1-2; tentatively, D is TRBD1 (6 bases). Between the trimmed V and J ends, which lost 4 bases and 8 bases, there was a span of 11 bases. Per the germline V gene, CDR1 is SEHNR and CDR2 is FQNEAQ (reference sequence). This CDR3 spans 12 amino acids. CDR3 loop: CASSSDRLGYTF. In DNA, the CDR3 is TGTGCCAGCAGCTCAGACAGGCTCGGCTACACCTTC.

The chain carries TRBV12-5 and TRBJ2-1; D may be TRBD1 or TRBD2 (6 bases each). The CDR3 spans 13 residues. Germline V gene sequence: CDR1 LGHNT, CDR2 FRNRAP. The V end was cut by 2 bases, the J end by 10 bases, with 12 bases between. The CDR3 DNA sequence: TGTGCTAGTGGTTTGCCCGGGGGCATCGAGCAGTTCTTC. Amino acids: CASGLPGGIEQFF.

The chain is built from TRBV28 and TRBJ2-5; either TRBD1 or TRBD2 may supply D (5 bases each). The CDR3 covers 16 residues. V lost 5 bases and J 5 bases, leaving 21 bases between the germline ends. Germline-derived CDR1 and CDR2 are MDHEN and SYDVKM. The CDR3 region has the DNA TGTGCCAGCAGTCCTACCCGAGGGGAAGGGTTGGAGACCCAGTACTTC. It translates to CASSPTRGEGLETQYF.

The chain uses TRBV5-1 and TRBJ2-1; the D is unclear. The CDR3 length is 14 residues. V was cut by 7 bases and J by 0 bases, with 11 bases left in between. CDR1 and CDR2 from the germline V gene are SGHRS and YFSETQ. The CDR3 region is CASASLSSYNEQFF. In DNA form, the CDR3 reads TGCGCCAGCGCATCATTAAGCTCCTACAATGAGCAGTTCTTC.

The gene calls are TRBV2 and TRBJ2-7, with D tentatively TRBD1 or TRBD2 (5 bases each). The CDR3 covers 12 residues. Trimming left V 5 bases short and J 5 bases short, with 10 bases between. Germline values: CDR1 SNHLY, CDR2 FYNNEI. CDR3 nucleotide sequence: TGTGCCAGCAGTCCGGGACCCCACGAGCAGTACTTC. It encodes CASSPGPHEQYF.

V is TRBV12-3 or TRBV12-4 and J is TRBJ1-5; D is ambiguous. V was clipped by 1 base and J by 4 bases, with 20 bases between them. The CDR3 has 18 residues. CDR3: CASSLGEWRSDLNQPQHF. CDR3 bases: TGTGCCAGCAGTTTAGGTGAATGGCGCAGCGACCTGAATCAGCCCCAGCATTTT.

The V call is TRBV6-1, the J call TRBJ1-1; weak D call: TRBD1 (5 bases). Germline V CDR1 and CDR2: MNHNS, SASEGT. With 1 base removed from V and 5 bases from J, the gap between germline ends came to 17 bases. CDR3 length equals 16 residues. CDR3 sequence: CASSEGFGGTGTEAFF. The CDR3 DNA reads as TGTGCCAGCAGTGAAGGTTTTGGCGGGACTGGAACTGAAGCTTTCTTT.